This T cell receptor (beta chain) was identified in a study of blood T cell repertoires in COVID-19. This CDR3 has 13 residues. CDR1 SGHRS and CDR2 YFSETQ come from the germline V gene. The junction had 3 bases not matched to a gene; V was cut back by 4 bases and J by 5 bases. In the authors' workflow: Amplification of reference gene primers was used by the study to estimate nucleated cell counts. The protocol was immunoSEQ multiplex PCR, while the TCRdb copy is restricted to in-frame clones and leaves out a portion. For V, J and clone size, that table is used; D and trimming come from the DNA. The data hold around 29,000 clones, with nearly 90% observed a single time.

This sequence joins TRBV5-1 and TRBJ1-2, with 9 bases fitting TRBD1. The origin of this receptor is a human donor in a cohort sampled during active COVID-19. The sequenced material came from peripheral blood. In nucleotides, the CDR3 is TGCGCCAGCAGCCAGACAGGGGGATATGGCTACACCTTC. Protein: CASSQTGGYGYTF.